This is a list of T cell receptor beta chains from one sample in a study of T cells in Graves' hyperthyroidism and ophthalmopathy. A single record per CDR3 protein comes from TCRdb applying MiXCR to the multiplex PCR reads. The data contain over 150,000 distinct CDR3 sequences, roughly 17% of them singletons. The sample consisted of blood. Receptors originate from a woman aged 45-60 years with Graves' hyperthyroidism. The CDR3 runs from the conserved cysteine through the conserved F or W. The D gene is left open where the match is weak.

>TRBJ2-3|TRBV18|NA
CASSQDLGADTQYF
>TRBJ2-1|TRBV7-2|TRBD2
CASSHGLALYNEQFF
>TRBJ1-1|TRBV28|TRBD1
CASSAGQAFTEAFF
>TRBJ2-7|TRBV11-2|NA
CASSWGVADYEQYF
>TRBJ1-2|TRBV29-1|TRBD1
CSVEERDRDLANYGYTF
>TRBJ2-2|TRBV28|NA
CASEPMGRRTGELFF
>TRBJ2-1|TRBV12-3/TRBV12-4|TRBD1
CASSNRGDEQFF
>TRBJ1-1|TRBV3-1|NA
CASSQVREMNTEAFF
>TRBJ2-1|TRBV5-1|NA
CASSLSFQSSYNEQFF
>TRBJ2-5|TRBV19|NA
CASSTFGQPEDRETQYF
>TRBJ2-2|TRBV30|TRBD1
CAWSVGQVTGELFF
>TRBJ1-5|TRBV10-3|TRBD1
CAISDQGASNQPQHF
>TRBJ1-2|TRBV6-5|NA
CASSYSMQGLYGYTF
>TRBJ1-2|TRBV12-3/TRBV12-4|NA
CASSPGRYYGYTF
>TRBJ2-7|TRBV20-1|NA
CSATKSSYEQYF
>TRBJ1-1|TRBV7-9|NA
CASSLFSGQNTEAFF
>TRBJ1-4|TRBV7-9|NA
CASSPRQATNEKLFF
>TRBJ2-5|TRBV12-3/TRBV12-4|TRBD2
CASALPAAGGVSGSRKRYQETQYF
>TRBJ1-5|TRBV3-1|NA
CASSQEGHPNQPQHF
>TRBJ2-3|TRBV11-2|NA
CASRGGSNTQYF
>TRBJ1-2|TRBV2|NA
CASSEARGRGYTF
>TRBJ2-7|TRBV20-1|NA
CSASSGVGSEQYF
>TRBJ2-1|TRBV3-1|NA
CASSQTPGGSEQFF
>TRBJ2-7|TRBV2|NA
CASSGRSSYEQYF
>TRBJ2-7|TRBV12-3/TRBV12-4|TRBD2
CASNYRTSGSEQYF
>TRBJ2-3|TRBV7-3|TRBD2
CASSPLAGEGDTQYF
>TRBJ1-2|TRBV30|NA
CAREMWNDYGYTF
>TRBJ2-2|TRBV19|TRBD2
CASIRPGTSTGELFF
>TRBJ2-7|TRBV12-3/TRBV12-4|TRBD2
CASDRAGLGGGEQYF
>TRBJ1-2|TRBV6-1|NA
CASRLPLGDGLYGYTF
>TRBJ2-7|TRBV14|TRBD2
CASSQRLAGSHEQYF